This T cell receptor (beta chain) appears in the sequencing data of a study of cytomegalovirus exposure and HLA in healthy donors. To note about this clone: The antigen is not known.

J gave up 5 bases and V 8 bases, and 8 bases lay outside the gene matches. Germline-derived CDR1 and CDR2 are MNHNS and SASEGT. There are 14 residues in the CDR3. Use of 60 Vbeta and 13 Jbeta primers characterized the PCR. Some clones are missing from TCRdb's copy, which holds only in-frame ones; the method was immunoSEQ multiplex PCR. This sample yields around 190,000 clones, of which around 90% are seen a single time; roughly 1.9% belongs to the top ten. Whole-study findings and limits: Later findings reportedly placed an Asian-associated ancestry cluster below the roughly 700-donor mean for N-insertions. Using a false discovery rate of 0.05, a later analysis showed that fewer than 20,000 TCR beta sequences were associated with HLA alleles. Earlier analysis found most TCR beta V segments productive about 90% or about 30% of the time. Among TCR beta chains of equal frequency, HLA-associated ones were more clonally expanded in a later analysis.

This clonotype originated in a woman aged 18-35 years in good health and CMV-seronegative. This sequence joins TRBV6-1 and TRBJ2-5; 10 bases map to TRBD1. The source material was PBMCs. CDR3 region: CASSWTGGVETQYF. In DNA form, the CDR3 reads TGTGCCAGCTCTTGGACAGGGGGGGTGGAGACCCAGTACTTC.